This T cell receptor beta chain comes out of a study of identical twins. Study-level results: Invariant MAIT and iNKT cells are populations that could partly confound zero-insertion analyses. With abundant cord blood beta clonotypes, insertions were fewer; memory repertoires showed no such pattern. Conclusions relied on cross-sectional statistical analysis, not following the same donors.

This clonotype was picked up many times. Its specificity is unknown. MiXCR was run by TCRdb on the 5' RACE reads, yielding one entry per CDR3 protein. The data contain about 570,000 distinct CDR3 sequences, nearly 10% of them singletons. Between the trimmed V and J ends, which lost 4 bases and 3 bases, there was a span of 4 bases. The germline V gene has CDR1 SGHKS and CDR2 YYEKEE (reference sequence). The CDR3 spans 11 residues. Another study also made use of these data, one on yellow fever vaccine responses in identical twins.

Sequenced input: PBMCs. The TCR sequence derives from a woman between 18 and 29 years old in good health. V gene TRBV5-5 combines with J gene TRBJ1-1, with D hard to call. The CDR3 loop reads CASSLYTEAFF. In DNA, the CDR3 is TGTGCCAGCAGCCTGTACACTGAAGCTTTCTTT.